These 2 T cell receptor beta chains share one sample of origin, sequenced in a study of T cell responses to AZD1222 COVID-19 vaccine. Assay used: immunoSEQ multiplex PCR; TCRdb lists only in-frame clones, some missing. The data contain roughly 150,000 clones, approximately 92% of them seen just once; the ten biggest clones take up approximately 2.2%. The sequences come from peripheral blood, collected on day 0 of AZD1222 vaccination. All receptors come from an adult in good health.

The genes are TRBV5-1 and TRBJ2-7; the match to TRBD2 covers 8 bases. This CDR3 spans 18 amino acids. Germline V gene lookup returns CDR1 SGHRS and CDR2 YFSETQ. J lost 3 bases, V lost 1 base, and 15 bases had no gene match. This chain's CDR3 is CASSLWPAGTSSHYEQYF. CDR3 in DNA: TGCGCCAGCAGCTTGTGGCCCGCCGGGACTAGTTCCCACTACGAGCAGTACTTC.

The V and J genes are TRBV2 and TRBJ2-5, with 8 bases that match TRBD2. Per the germline V gene, CDR1 is SNHLY and CDR2 is FYNNEI. This CDR3 is 14 amino acids long. Germline trimming cut 6 bases from V and 4 bases from J; bases unmatched to any gene: 7. CDR3 bases: TGTGCCAGCAGCCCCGGGGGGGATCTAGAGACCCAGTACTTC. Its translation is CASSPGGDLETQYF.